The sequence of this TCR beta chain was determined in a study of technical replicates of blood from a handful of donors. This clone was observed a single time. TCRdb's copy holds only in-frame clones and misses some; the assay was immunoSEQ multiplex PCR. The sample lists under 15,000 clones, approximately 79% occurring once. Sequences were obtained from PBMCs. The receptor was derived from a human donor in good health.

CDR3 residues: CASSSGQGLSKQKLFF. The CDR3 DNA reads TGTGCCAGCAGCTCCGGACAGGGCCTTTCCAAGCAAAAACTGTTTTTT. The V call is TRBV14, the J call TRBJ1-4, with 8 bases lining up with TRBD1. The J segment lost 9 bases and the V segment lost 5 bases, leaving 14 bases of the junction unmatched. CDR3 length equals 16 residues. CDR1 and CDR2 (germline): SGHDN, FVKESK.